These T cell receptor beta chains were read from a single sample in a study of cytomegalovirus exposure and HLA in healthy donors. Profiling relied on immunoSEQ multiplex PCR, and the TCRdb table lists in-frame clones only, not all of them. This table holds just over 200,000 clones, around four fifths found once. Material for sequencing was PBMCs. These receptors all stem from a man aged 50-60 years in good health and CMV-seronegative. Both conserved end residues are trimmed from each CDR3. A clone size is listed for some rows: how often the clone was seen (once, few, many), or a class if it is expanded.

NA	TRBV4-1	12	ASSRGTGDLGYT
once	TRBV7-9	15	ASSYPGQGVRSYEQY
NA	TRBV30	16	AWSHTSGIVGRVSEQF
NA	TRBV9	10	ASSPPGYEQF
NA	TRBV6-1	11	ASQSRSHYGYT
NA	TRBV10-1	11	ASSEYRADTQY
NA	TRBV9	13	ASSVSWTGQETQY
NA	TRBV27	10	ASSFSGGTQY
NA	TRBV9	14	ASSFRDSEWAETQY
NA	TRBV11-3	11	ASSDRGDTEAF
NA	TRBV28	13	ASNPPGGRFYGYT
NA	TRBV9	11	ASSVAGGRGYT
NA	TRBV5-4	11	ASSLSGGETQY
NA	TRBV30	13	AWQEGGSRNQPQH
few	TRBV4-1	13	ASSPRQGASYGYT
NA	TRBV6-6	10	ASRDFPYGYT
NA	TRBV11-2	13	ASSLASLGTYEQY
NA	TRBV19	13	ASSEGGQGRQPQH
NA	TRBV5-6	13	ASSEGTGGAYGYT
NA	TRBV12-1	14	ASSFMDRATSYEQY
NA	TRBV6-5	13	ASSKGQAYNQPQH
NA	TRBV6-5	14	ASSYSLTQVWDGYT